This T cell receptor (beta chain) was obtained from a study of technical replicates of blood from a few donors (dated by TCRdb to the late 2010s). Reading from cysteine to phenylalanine, the CDR3 counts 14 amino acids. CDR3 DNA only is kept here, 42 bases in frame from base 1. Relative to germline, V is missing 5 bases and J is missing 3 bases, with 6 bases of the junction outside any gene match. The germline V gene (reference sequence) provides CDR1 SEHNR and CDR2 FQNEAQ. A word on this clone: Its antigen specificity is not known. The sample holds no much larger clone one base away, and base qualities are not on file.

The library was made by the immunoSEQ multiplex PCR assay. This is the immuneACCESS table as TCRdb keeps it, with only in-frame sequences that have V and J called. A part of the clones is gone; compared with another copy, unresolved V genes explain less than half, and the rest is unexplained. The table for this sample lists roughly 62,000 clones; about 95% of them were counted only once. The ten most abundant clones make up around 2.9% of the sample. The chain is assembled from TRBV7-9 and TRBJ1-1; 7 middle bases align to TRBD1. The sample taken for sequencing was PBMCs. The sequence was obtained from a human donor in good health. Some clones in this sample may be carry-over from other donors' samples. The CDR3 sequence is CASSLRQGHTEAFF. The nucleotides read TGTGCCAGCAGCCTCCGACAGGGCCACACTGAAGCTTTCTTT.